This TCR beta chain was captured in a study of CD8 T cells in Susac syndrome. The RNA input was 0.5 to 1 ug, and it was reverse transcribed with random hexamers. MiXCR, run by TCRdb on the immunoSEQ multiplex PCR reads, gives a single entry per CDR3 protein. Here the sample spans 150,000 or so distinct CDR3 sequences, about 96% being singletons. Purification of the CD8+ and CD4+ T cells relied on negative isolation, and TEMRA cells underwent FACS enrichment. J was trimmed by 4 bases and V by 4 bases; bases with no gene match: 2. The CDR3 contains 13 residues. Germline lookup yields CDR1 MNHNS and CDR2 SASEGT.

The chain employs TRBV6-1 and TRBJ2-7, with 9 bases that match TRBD2. The specimen sequenced was CD4+ T cells from PBMCs. The origin of this receptor is a human donor with Susac syndrome. The CDR3 spells CASSVTSGYEQYV. CDR3 nucleotides: TGTGCCAGCAGTGTGACTAGCGGATACGAGCAGTACGTC.